These 6 T cell receptor beta chains were all obtained from the same sample, sequenced in a study of T cell clonotyping in hematopoietic cell transplantation. Libraries were prepared by immunoSEQ multiplex PCR; TCRdb keeps only in-frame clonotypes and omits some of them. The table shows fewer than 15,000 clones, with 65% to 85% occurring only once. Specified time point: recipient sample about 28 days before transplant, after cytoreduction. This specimen was peripheral blood mononuclear cells, taken before stem cell transplant. Every receptor here comes from a man aged 60 to 69 with acute myeloid leukemia. Some clones in this sample may be carry-over from other donors' samples.

This chain connects TRBV6-5 to TRBJ2-1; TRBD2 agrees at 10 bases. With 7 bases clipped from V and 9 bases from J, the junction kept 6 bases outside the gene matches. From germline, CDR1 is MNHEY and CDR2 SVGAGI. This CDR3 has 13 amino acids. The CDR3 is CASTLAGGAEQFF. The CDR3 DNA reads TGTGCCAGCACGTTAGCGGGGGGAGCTGAGCAGTTCTTC.

The chain uses TRBV6-1 and TRBJ1-1, with D maybe TRBD1 (5 bases). The CDR3 consists of 15 residues. The germline CDR1 and CDR2 sequences are MNHNS and SASEGT. Deletions cut 6 bases from V and 1 base from J, with 15 bases between. The CDR3, as DNA: TGTGCCAGCAGAAGTCAGGGTTTCGGGAACACTGAAGCTTTCTTT. This sequence encodes CASRSQGFGNTEAFF.

The CDR3 reads CAISESFDRGQRKTGNQPQHF. CDR3 coding DNA: TGTGCCATCAGTGAGTCCTTCGACAGGGGGCAGAGGAAGACTGGCAATCAGCCCCAGCATTTT. V and J are TRBV10-3 and TRBJ1-5; 10 bases agree with TRBD1. The V gene's germline CDR1 is ENHRY and CDR2 SYGVKD. The CDR3 has 21 amino acids. Losses at the gene ends were 0 bases for V and 2 bases for J; bases not matched to a gene: 16.

In DNA form, the CDR3 reads TGTGCCAGCAGTGAGGCAGGGGAAGACTATGGCTACACCTTC. Encoded protein: CASSEAGEDYGYTF. The genes are TRBV6-1 and TRBJ1-2, with D possibly TRBD1 on 6 matching bases. Germline CDR1 MNHNS, CDR2 SASEGT. The CDR3 consists of 14 residues. Trimming cost V 3 bases and J 3 bases, with 11 bases left between them.

Only one count was recorded for this clone. The rearrangement joins TRBV7-6 to TRBJ2-3; a possible D gene is TRBD1 (5 bases). Germline V gene lookup returns CDR1 SGHVS and CDR2 FNYEAQ. Trimming left V 2 bases short and J 6 bases short, with 15 bases between. The length of the CDR3 is 15 residues. Here the CDR3 reads CASSLLVGLGDTQYF. CDR3 sequence (DNA): TGTGCCAGCAGCTTACTGGTGGGGCTCGGGGATACGCAGTATTTT.

The chain carries TRBV11-2 and TRBJ1-6; D is unclear. Germline lookup yields CDR1 SGHAT and CDR2 FQNNGV. The CDR3 is 14 residues long. V was trimmed by 1 base and J by 5 bases, leaving 6 bases between them. The CDR3 region is CASSLAENNSPLHF. The CDR3 DNA is TGTGCCAGCAGCTTAGCCGAGAATAATTCACCCCTCCACTTT. The full variable domain, its missing parts supplied by reference TRBV11-2 and TRBJ1-6, is EAGVAQSPRYKIIEKRQSVAFWCNPISGHATLYWYQQILGQGPKLLIQFQNNGVVDDSQLPKDRFSAERLKGVDSTLKIQPAKLEDSAVYLCASSLAENNSPLHFGNGTRLTVT.